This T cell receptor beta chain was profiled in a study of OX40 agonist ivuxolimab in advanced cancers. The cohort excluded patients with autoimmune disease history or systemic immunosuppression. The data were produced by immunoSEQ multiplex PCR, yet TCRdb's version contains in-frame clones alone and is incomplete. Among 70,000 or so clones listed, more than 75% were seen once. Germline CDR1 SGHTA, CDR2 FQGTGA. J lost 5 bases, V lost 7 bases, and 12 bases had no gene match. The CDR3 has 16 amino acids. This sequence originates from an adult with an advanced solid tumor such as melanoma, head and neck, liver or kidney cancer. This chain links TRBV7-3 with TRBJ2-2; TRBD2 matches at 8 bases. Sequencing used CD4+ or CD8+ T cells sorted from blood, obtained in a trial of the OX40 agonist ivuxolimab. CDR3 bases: TGTGCCAGCACCCTAATCCCGGGGGGGAATACCGGGGAGCTGTTTTTT. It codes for CASTLIPGGNTGELFF.